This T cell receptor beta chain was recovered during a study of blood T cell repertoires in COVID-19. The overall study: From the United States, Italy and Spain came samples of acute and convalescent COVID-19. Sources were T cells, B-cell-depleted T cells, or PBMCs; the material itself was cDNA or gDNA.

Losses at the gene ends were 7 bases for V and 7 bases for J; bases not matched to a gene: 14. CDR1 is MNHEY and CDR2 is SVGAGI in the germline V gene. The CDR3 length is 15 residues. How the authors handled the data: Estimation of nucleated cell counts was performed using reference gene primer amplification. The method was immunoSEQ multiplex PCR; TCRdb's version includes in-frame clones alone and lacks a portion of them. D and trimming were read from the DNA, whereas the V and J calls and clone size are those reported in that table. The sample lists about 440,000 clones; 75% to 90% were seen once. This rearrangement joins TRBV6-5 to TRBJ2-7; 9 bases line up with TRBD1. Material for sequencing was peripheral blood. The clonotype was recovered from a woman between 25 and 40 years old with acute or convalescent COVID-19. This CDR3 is CASTETGQGLTEQYF. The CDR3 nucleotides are TGTGCCAGCACGGAGACGGGACAGGGCCTTACGGAGCAGTACTTC.